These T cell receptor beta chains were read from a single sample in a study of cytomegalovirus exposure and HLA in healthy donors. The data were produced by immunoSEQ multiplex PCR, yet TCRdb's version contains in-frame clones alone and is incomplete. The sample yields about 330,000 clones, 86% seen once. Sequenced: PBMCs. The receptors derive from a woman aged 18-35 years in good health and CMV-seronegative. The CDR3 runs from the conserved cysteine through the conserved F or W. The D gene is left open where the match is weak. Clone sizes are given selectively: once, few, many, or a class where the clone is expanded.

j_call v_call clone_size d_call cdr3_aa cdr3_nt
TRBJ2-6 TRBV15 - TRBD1 CATRDRGSGANVLTF TGTGCGACCCGGGACAGGGGATCTGGGGCCAACGTCCTGACTTTC
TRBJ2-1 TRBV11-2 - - CASSFGAGSYNEQFF TGTGCCAGCAGCTTCGGGGCGGGGTCCTACAATGAGCAGTTCTTC
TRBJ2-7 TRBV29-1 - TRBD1 CSAPGQGGGQYF TGCAGCGCCCCGGGACAGGGGGGCGGGCAGTACTTC
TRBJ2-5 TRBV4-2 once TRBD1 CASSQDLPGQGYQETQYF TGTGCCAGCAGCCAAGATCTACCGGGACAGGGGTACCAAGAGACCCAGTACTTC
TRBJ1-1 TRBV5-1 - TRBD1 CASRVGQGANTEAFF TGCGCCAGCAGGGTCGGGCAGGGGGCGAACACTGAAGCTTTCTTT
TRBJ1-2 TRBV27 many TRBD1 CASRPAPTGNYGYTF TGTGCCAGCCGTCCCGCCCCGACAGGGAACTATGGCTACACCTTC
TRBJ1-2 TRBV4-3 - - CASSRDSPTYGYTF TGCGCCAGCAGCCGCGACAGCCCGACCTATGGCTACACCTTC
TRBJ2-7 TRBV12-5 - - CASQSDGYEQYF TGTGCTAGTCAGAGCGACGGATACGAGCAGTACTTC
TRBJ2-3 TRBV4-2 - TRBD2 CASSLGLALGDTQYF TGTGCCAGCAGCTTAGGACTAGCGCTCGGAGATACGCAGTATTTT
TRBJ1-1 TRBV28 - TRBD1 CASSPDRDLATEAFF TGTGCCAGCAGTCCGGACAGGGATCTCGCCACTGAAGCTTTCTTT
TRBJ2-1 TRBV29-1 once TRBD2 CSGFGLAGNNEQFF TGCAGCGGATTTGGACTAGCGGGAAACAATGAGCAGTTCTTC
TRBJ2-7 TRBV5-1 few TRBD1 CASSFRQGSYEQYF TGCGCCAGCAGCTTCCGACAGGGATCCTACGAGCAGTACTTC
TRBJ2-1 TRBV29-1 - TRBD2 CSVDGIRASGYNEQFF TGCAGCGTTGACGGGATACGCGCTAGCGGCTACAATGAGCAGTTCTTC
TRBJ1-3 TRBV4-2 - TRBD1 CASSQELGTVSFSGRNTIYF TGTGCCAGCAGCCAAGAGCTCGGGACAGTTAGTTTCAGCGGAAGAAACACCATATATTTT
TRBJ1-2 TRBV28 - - CASTKDGTTYGYTF TGTGCCAGCACCAAAGACGGGACAACCTATGGCTACACCTTC
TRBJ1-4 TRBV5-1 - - CASSLLPGTLKEKLFF TGCGCCAGCAGCTTGCTTCCGGGGACTCTCAAGGAAAAACTGTTTTTT
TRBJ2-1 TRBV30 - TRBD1 CAWSALDRKVPFF TGTGCCTGGAGTGCCTTGGACAGGAAGGTTCCGTTCTTC
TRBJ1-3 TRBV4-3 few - CASSQEEAVGNTIYF TGCGCCAGCAGCCAAGAGGAAGCGGTTGGAAACACCATATATTTT
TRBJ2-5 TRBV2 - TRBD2 CASSETSGREETQYF TGTGCCAGCAGTGAAACTAGCGGGAGGGAAGAGACCCAGTACTTC
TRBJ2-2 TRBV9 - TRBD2 CASNVGVAGVTGELFF TGTGCCAGCAACGTGGGAGTAGCGGGAGTCACCGGGGAGCTGTTTTTT
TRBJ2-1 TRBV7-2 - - CASSKAAANYNEQFF TGTGCCAGCAGTAAGGCGGCAGCCAACTACAATGAGCAGTTCTTC
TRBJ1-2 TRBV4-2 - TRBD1 CASSRDRGSGGYTF TGTGCCAGCAGCCGGGACAGGGGTAGCGGTGGCTACACCTTC
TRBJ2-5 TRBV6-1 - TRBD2 CASSEAHLAGVETQYF TGTGCCAGCAGTGAAGCGCACCTAGCGGGAGTAGAGACCCAGTACTTC
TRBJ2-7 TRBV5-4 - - CASSDGLTSYEQYF TGTGCCAGCAGCGATGGACTTACCTCCTACGAGCAGTACTTC
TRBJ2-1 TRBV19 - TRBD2 CASSTQRESGEQFF TGTGCCAGTAGTACCCAGCGGGAGAGCGGTGAGCAGTTCTTC
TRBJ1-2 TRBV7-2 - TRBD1 CASSLRTGDGYTF TGTGCCAGCAGCTTACGCACAGGGGATGGCTACACCTTC
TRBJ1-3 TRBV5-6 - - CASSRQGDRYSGNTIYF TGTGCCAGCAGCCGTCAAGGGGATCGGTACTCTGGAAACACCATATATTTT
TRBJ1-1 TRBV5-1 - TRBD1 CASSLDRVDTEAFF TGCGCCAGCAGCCTTGACAGGGTTGACACTGAAGCTTTCTTT